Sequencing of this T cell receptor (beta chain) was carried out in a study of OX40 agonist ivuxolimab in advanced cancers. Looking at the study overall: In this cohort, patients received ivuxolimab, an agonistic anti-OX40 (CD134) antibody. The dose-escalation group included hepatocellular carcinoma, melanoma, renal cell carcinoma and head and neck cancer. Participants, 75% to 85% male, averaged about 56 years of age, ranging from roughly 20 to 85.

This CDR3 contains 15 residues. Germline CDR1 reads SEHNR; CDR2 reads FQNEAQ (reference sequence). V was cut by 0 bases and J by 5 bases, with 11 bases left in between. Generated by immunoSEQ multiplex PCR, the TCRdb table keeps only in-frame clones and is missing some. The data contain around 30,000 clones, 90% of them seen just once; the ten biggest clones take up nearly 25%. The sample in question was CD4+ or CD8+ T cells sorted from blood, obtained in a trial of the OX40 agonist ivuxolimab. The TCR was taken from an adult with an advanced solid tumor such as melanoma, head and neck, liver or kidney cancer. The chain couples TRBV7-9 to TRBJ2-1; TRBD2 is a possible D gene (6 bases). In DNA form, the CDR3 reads TGTGCCAGCAGCTTAGCGGGAGGACGAAACAATGAGCAGTTCTTC. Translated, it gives CASSLAGGRNNEQFF.